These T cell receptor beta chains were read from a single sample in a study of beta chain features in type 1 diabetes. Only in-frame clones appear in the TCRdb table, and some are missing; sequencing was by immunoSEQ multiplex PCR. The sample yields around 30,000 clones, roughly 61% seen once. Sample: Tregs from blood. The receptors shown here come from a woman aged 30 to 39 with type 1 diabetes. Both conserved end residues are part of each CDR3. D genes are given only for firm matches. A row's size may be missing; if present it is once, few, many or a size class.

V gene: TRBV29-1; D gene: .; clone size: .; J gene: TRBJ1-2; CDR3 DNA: TGCAGCACCCGACGGGACTTCTATGGCTACACCTTC; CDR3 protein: CSTRRDFYGYTF
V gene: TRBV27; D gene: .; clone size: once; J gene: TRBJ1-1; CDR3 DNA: TGTGCCAGCAGCCCTGCGGGAGGGATCCCCCTCATGAACACTGAAGCTTTCTTT; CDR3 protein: CASSPAGGIPLMNTEAFF
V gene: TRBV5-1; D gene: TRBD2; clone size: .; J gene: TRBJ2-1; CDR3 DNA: TGCGCCAGCAGCCCTCGAGGACTAGCGGGAGTCGTTTCGGCTGAGCAGTTCTTC; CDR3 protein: CASSPRGLAGVVSAEQFF
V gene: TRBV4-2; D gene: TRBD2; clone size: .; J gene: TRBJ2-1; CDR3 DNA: TGTGCCAGCAGTCCAAGAGGGCAACTAGCGGGAAGCTCCTACAATGAGCAGTTCTTC; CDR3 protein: CASSPRGQLAGSSYNEQFF
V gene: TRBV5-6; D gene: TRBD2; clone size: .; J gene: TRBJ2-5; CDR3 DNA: TGTGCCAGCAGCCCGGGACTAGCGGGTCAAGAGACCCAGTACTTC; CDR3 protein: CASSPGLAGQETQYF
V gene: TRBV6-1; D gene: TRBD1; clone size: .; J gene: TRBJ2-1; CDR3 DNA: TGTGCCAGCAGCCACGGGACAGGGCCGTTCTTC; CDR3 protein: CASSHGTGPFF
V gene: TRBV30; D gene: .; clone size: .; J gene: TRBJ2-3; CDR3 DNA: TGTGCCTACTCCGGGTCGCGTCCAGATACGCAGTATTTT; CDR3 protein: CAYSGSRPDTQYF
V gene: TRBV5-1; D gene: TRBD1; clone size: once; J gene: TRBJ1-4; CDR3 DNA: TGCGCCAGCAGCTTGGTAACAGGGGGAAATGAAAAACTGTTTTTT; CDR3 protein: CASSLVTGGNEKLFF
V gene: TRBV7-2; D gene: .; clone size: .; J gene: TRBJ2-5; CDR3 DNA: TGTGCCAGCAGCCCTGTAGGCGGGAAACTGGAGACCCAGTACTTC; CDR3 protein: CASSPVGGKLETQYF
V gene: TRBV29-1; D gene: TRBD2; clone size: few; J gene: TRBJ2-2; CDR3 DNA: TGCAGCGTTCAAAGGACTAGCGGGAGTACCGGGGAGCTGTTTTTT; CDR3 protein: CSVQRTSGSTGELFF
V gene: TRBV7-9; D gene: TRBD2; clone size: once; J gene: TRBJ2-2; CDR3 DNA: TGTGCCAGCAGCTTAGGAATCGGACTAGCGGGATCCGGCACCGGGGAGCTGTTTTTT; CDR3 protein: CASSLGIGLAGSGTGELFF
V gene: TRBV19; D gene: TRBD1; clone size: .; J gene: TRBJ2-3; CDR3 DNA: TGTGCCAGTATCCCCCCACCCGGGACAGGGGGCACAGATACGCAGTATTTT; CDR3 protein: CASIPPPGTGGTDTQYF
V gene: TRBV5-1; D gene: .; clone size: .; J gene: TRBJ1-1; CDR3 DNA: TGCGCCAGCAGCTTGGGGGCGAGCACTGAAGCTTTCTTT; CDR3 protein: CASSLGASTEAFF
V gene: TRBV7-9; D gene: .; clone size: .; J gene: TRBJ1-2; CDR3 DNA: TGTGCCAGCAGCTTAGCCCCGAGGGAAGGCTACACCTTC; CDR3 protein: CASSLAPREGYTF
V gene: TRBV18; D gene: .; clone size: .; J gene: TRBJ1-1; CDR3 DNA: TGTGCCAGCTCACGTACAGGGCTTGTGAACACTGAAGCTTTCTTT; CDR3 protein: CASSRTGLVNTEAFF
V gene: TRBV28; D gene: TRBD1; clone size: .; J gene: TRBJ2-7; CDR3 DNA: TGTGCCAGCAGTTCCCCAGGGACAGGGGTAAACGAGCAGTACTTC; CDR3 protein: CASSSPGTGVNEQYF
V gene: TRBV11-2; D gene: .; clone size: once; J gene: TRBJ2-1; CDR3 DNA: TGTGCCAGCAGCTTTCGGGAAAGCTCCTACAATGAGCAGTTCTTC; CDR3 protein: CASSFRESSYNEQFF
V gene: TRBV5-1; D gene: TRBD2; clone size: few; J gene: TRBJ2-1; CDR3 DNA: TGCGCCAGCAGCCCCGGACTAGCGGATTACAATGAGCAGTTCTTC; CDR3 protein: CASSPGLADYNEQFF
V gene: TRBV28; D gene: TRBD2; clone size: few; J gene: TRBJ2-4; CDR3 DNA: TGTGCCAGCAGTTTCGGGACTAGCGGGAACATTCAGTACTTC; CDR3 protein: CASSFGTSGNIQYF
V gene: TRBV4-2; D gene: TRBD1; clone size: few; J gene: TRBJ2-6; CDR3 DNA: TGTGCCAGCAGCCAAGCGGGACAGGGGGATTCTGGGGCCAACGTCCTGACTTTC; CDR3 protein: CASSQAGQGDSGANVLTF
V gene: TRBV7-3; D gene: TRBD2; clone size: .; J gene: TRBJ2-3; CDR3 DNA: TGTGCCAGCAGCTTAGGACTAGCGGGATGGACAGATACGCAGTATTTT; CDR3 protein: CASSLGLAGWTDTQYF
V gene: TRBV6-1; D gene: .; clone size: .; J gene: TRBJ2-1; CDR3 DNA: TGTGCCAGCAGTGAAGCGCGGGTCGGAGAGCAGTTCTTC; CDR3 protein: CASSEARVGEQFF
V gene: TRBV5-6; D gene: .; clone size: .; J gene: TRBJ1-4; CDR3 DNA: TGTGCCAGCAGCCCAGGGGCAACTAATGAAAAACTGTTTTTT; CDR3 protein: CASSPGATNEKLFF
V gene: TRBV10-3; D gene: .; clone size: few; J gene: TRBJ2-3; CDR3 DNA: TGTGCCATCAGTGAGACCTACGGCACAGATACGCAGTATTTT; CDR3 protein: CAISETYGTDTQYF
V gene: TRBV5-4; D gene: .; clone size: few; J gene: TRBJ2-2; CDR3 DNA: TGTGCCAGCAGCCCTCTTGGGGGCGGAACCGGGGAGCTGTTTTTT; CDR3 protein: CASSPLGGGTGELFF
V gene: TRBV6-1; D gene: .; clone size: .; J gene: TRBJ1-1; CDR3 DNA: TGTGCCAGCAGTCCCTCCGTTCGTGTGAACACTGAAGCTTTCTTT; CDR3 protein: CASSPSVRVNTEAFF
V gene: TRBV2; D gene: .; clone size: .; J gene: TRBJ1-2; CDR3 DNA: TGTGCCAGCAGTGACAGGGACTATGGCTACACCTTC; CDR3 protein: CASSDRDYGYTF
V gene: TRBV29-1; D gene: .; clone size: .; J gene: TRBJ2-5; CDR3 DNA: TGCAGCGCCGAGTCATCGCAAGAGACCCAGTACTTC; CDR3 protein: CSAESSQETQYF
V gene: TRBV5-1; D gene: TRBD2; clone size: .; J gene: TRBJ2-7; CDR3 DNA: TGCGCCAGCAGCATAGCTCCTAGCGGGTCATCCTACGAGCAGTACTTC; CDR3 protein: CASSIAPSGSSYEQYF
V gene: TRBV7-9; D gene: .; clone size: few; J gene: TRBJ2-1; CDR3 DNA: TGTGCCAGCAGCTTAGCTAGAGAGCAGTTCTTC; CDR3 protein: CASSLAREQFF
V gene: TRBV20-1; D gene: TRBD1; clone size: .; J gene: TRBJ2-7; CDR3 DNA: TGCAGTGCGGACAGGGGCTACGAGCAGTACTTC; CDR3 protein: CSADRGYEQYF
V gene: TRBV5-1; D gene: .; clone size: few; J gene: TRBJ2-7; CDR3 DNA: TGCGCCAGCAGCTTGGGGAAGGGGCGCGAGCAGTACTTC; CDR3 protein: CASSLGKGREQYF
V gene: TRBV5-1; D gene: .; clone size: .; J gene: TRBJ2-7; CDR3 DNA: TGCGCCAGCAGAGGAGGGGGCGCGGGCGAGCAGTACTTC; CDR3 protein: CASRGGGAGEQYF
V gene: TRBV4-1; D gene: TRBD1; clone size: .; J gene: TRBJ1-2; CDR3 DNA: TGCGCCAGCAGCCCACCCCAGGGGGCCAACTATGGCTACACCTTC; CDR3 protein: CASSPPQGANYGYTF
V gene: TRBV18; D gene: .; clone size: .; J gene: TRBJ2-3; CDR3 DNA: TGTGCCAGCTCACCACCGGACTCAGATACGCAGTATTTT; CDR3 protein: CASSPPDSDTQYF
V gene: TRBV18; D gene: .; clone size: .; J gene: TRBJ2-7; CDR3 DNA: TGTGCCAGCTCACCCCCAGGGGTGGACGAGCAGTACTTC; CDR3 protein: CASSPPGVDEQYF
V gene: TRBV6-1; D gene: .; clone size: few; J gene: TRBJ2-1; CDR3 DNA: TGTGCCAGCAGTGCAACTAGTTGGTCGGATGAGCAGTTCTTC; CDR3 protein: CASSATSWSDEQFF
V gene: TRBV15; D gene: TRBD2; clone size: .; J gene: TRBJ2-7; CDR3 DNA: TGTGCCACCAGCAGAGATTTTGGGACTAGCGCTGACTACGAGCAGTACTTC; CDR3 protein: CATSRDFGTSADYEQYF
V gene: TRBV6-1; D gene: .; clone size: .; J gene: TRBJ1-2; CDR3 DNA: TGTGCCAGCAGTGAAGGTTGGGGAGGCTTCAGCTATGGCTACACCTTC; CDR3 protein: CASSEGWGGFSYGYTF
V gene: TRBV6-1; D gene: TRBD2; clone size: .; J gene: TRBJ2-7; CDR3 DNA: TGTGCCAGCAGAGGGACTAGCGGGGGCTACGAGCAGTACTTC; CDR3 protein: CASRGTSGGYEQYF
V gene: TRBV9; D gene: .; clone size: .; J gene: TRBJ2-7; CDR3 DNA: TGTGCCAGCAGCGTACAGGCCAGCTCCTACGAGCAGTACTTC; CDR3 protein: CASSVQASSYEQYF
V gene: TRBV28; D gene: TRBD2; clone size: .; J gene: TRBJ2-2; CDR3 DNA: TGTGCCAGCAATATAGCGGGAGAGGGCACCGGGGAGCTGTTTTTT; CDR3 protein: CASNIAGEGTGELFF
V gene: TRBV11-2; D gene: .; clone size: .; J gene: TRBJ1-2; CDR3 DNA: TGTGCCAGCAGCTTAGGCCGGGTCTCTAACTATGGCTACACCTTC; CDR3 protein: CASSLGRVSNYGYTF
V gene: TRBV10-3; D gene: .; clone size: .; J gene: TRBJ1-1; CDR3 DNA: TGTGCCATCAGTGAGCCGAAACAGGGAATGAACACTGAAGCTTTCTTT; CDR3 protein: CAISEPKQGMNTEAFF
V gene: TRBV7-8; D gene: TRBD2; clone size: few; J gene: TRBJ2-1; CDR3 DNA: TGTGCCAGCAGCCACGGACTAGCGGGAGTAGAGGAGCAGTTCTTC; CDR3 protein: CASSHGLAGVEEQFF
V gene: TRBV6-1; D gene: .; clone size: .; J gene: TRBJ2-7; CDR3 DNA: TGTGCCAGCAGACGGACTACCACCTCCTACGAGCAGTACTTC; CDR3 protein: CASRRTTTSYEQYF
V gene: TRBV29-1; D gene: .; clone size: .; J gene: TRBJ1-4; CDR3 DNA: TGCAGCGTTGTGTATGGCGAAAAACTGTTTTTT; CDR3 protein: CSVVYGEKLFF
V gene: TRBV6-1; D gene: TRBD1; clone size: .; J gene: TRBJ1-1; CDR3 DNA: TGTGCCAGCAGTGGAACCGGGACAGGGAGAAACACTGAAGCTTTCTTT; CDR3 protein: CASSGTGTGRNTEAFF
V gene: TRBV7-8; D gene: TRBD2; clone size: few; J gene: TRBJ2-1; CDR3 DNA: TGTGCCAGCATCGCGGGGGTAGGTGCGAACAATGAGCAGTTCTTC; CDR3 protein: CASIAGVGANNEQFF